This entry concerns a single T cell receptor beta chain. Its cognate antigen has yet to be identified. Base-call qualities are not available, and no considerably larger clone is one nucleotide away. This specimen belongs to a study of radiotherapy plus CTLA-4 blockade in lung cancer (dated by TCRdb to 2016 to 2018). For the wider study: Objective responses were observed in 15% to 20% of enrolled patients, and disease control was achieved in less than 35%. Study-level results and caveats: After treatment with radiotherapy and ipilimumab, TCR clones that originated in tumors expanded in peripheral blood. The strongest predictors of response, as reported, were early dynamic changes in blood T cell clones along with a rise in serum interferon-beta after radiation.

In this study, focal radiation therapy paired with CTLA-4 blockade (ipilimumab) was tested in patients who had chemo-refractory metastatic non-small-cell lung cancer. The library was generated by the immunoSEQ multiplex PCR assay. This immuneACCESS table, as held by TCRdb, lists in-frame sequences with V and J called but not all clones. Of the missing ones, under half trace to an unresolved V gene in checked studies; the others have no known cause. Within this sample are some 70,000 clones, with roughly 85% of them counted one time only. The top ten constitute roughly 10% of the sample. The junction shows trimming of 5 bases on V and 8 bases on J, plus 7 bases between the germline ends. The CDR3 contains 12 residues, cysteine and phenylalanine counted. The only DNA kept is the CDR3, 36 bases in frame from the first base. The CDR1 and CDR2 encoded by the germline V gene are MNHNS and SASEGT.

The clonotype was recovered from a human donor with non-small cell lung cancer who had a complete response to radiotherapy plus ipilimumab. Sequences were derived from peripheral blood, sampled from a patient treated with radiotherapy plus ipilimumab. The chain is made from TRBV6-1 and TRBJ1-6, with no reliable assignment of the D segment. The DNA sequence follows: TGTGCCAGCAGTTATCGCGATTCACCCCTCCACTTT. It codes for CASSYRDSPLHF.